The entry that follows covers one T cell receptor beta chain sequence. What it recognizes is unknown. This record comes from a study of memory CD4+ T cells and cytomegalovirus serostatus. Study details: Healthy Belgian adult donors included several CMV-positive and 24 CMV-negative people.

CDR1 and CDR2 (germline): SEHNR, FQNEAQ (reference sequence). The CDR3 extends over 14 amino acids. With 5 bases clipped from V and 3 bases from J, the junction kept 6 bases outside the gene matches. The method was immunoSEQ multiplex PCR; TCRdb's version includes in-frame clones alone and lacks a portion of them. The repertoire holds tens of thousands of clones, with roughly 78% as singletons. The sort gate was single viable CD3+CD4+CD8-CD45RO+ cells for memory CD4+ T cells. Serostatus was set by detecting CMV pp150, pp28, p38, p52 IgG. Regarding the study as a whole: 67 of 164 known CMV-associated TCRbeta sequences appeared in CD4+ memory. Suggested: most of the CMV-linked TCR signature lies in CD4+ memory cells.

This receptor was taken from an adult in good health and CMV-seronegative. This chain uses TRBV7-9 with TRBJ1-1, with TRBD1 identical over 7 bases. Sequenced material: memory CD4+ T cells from blood. The CDR3 coding sequence is TGTGCCAGCAGCCCGGGACAGACCGACACTGAAGCTTTCTTT. This translates into CASSPGQTDTEAFF.